The 20 T cell receptor beta chains below were found in one sample sequenced in a study of T cells in Graves' hyperthyroidism and ophthalmopathy (dated by TCRdb to about 2019). The library was obtained by multiplex PCR. The sequencing machine was an Illumina HiSeq 2000. The TCR beta CDR3 regions were amplified from the RNA transcripts. The TCR CDR3 was subjected to a first round of RT-PCR using the HTBI primer set and the Qiagen OneStep RT-PCR kit. In-frame beta chains were kept once TCRdb had trimmed the public reads at Q25 with fastp and called clones with MiXCR. CDR3 protein duplicates are merged, each entry listing the most common genes and DNA. The sample contains about 600,000 distinct CDR3 sequences, roughly 16% of them found a single time. Roughly 3.5% of the sample is taken by the ten largest. The specimen was blood. The receptors shown here come from a woman aged 40-49 years with Graves' ophthalmopathy.

The genes are TRBV20-1 and TRBJ2-3; D possibly corresponds to TRBD1 (12 bases). The V end was cut by 6 bases, the J end by 3 bases, with 25 bases between. The CDR3 runs to 17 residues. The germline gives CDR1 DFQATT, CDR2 SNEGSKA (reference sequence). This CDR3 is CSAPTSGTGGATDTQYF. In nucleotides, the CDR3 is TGCAGTGCCCCGACTAGCGGGACAGGGGGCGCGACAGATACGCAGTATTTT.

The V gene is TRBV7-3, the J gene TRBJ1-1; possible D gene TRBD1, 6 bases. Germline V lookup: CDR1 SGHTA, CDR2 FQGTGA. The length of the CDR3 is 16 residues. Trimming took 5 bases from V and 0 from J, leaving 16 bases between them. The CDR3 nucleotides are TGTGCCAGCAGCCCAAAACAGGGTACGGTGAACACTGAAGCTTTCTTT. Translation gives CASSPKQGTVNTEAFF.

This clonotype has a count of ten or more. The V call is TRBV27, the J call TRBJ1-1, with a possible D match to TRBD1 (5 bases). V lost 5 bases to trimming and J lost 0 bases, with 13 bases between them. The CDR3 consists of 15 residues. The germline V gene encodes CDR1 MNHEY and CDR2 SMNVEV (reference sequence). CDR3 nucleotide sequence: TGTGCCAGCAGTGTAGACAGATACATGAACACTGAAGCTTTCTTT. It is translated as CASSVDRYMNTEAFF.

The J gene is TRBJ2-1, the V gene TRBV10-2; D is ambiguous. Germline-derived CDR1 and CDR2 are WSHSY and SAAADI. Trimming took 8 bases from V and 9 from J, leaving 14 bases between them. The CDR3 extends over 12 amino acids. The CDR3: CASSNAVAEQFF. CDR3 in DNA: TGCGCCAGCTCGAACGCGGTGGCTGAGCAGTTCTTC.

This clonotype was detected many times. The chain carries TRBV5-5 and TRBJ2-5; maybe TRBD1 (6 bases). Trimming cost V 4 bases and J 2 bases, with 12 bases left between them. Germline values: CDR1 SGHKS, CDR2 YYEKEE (reference sequence). The CDR3 is 14 residues long. The CDR3 loop reads CASSLRTEQETQYF. The DNA of the CDR3 is TGTGCCAGCAGCCTAAGGACAGAACAAGAGACCCAGTACTTC.

CDR3: CASNRQVETPLHF. The DNA for the CDR3 is TGTGCCAGCAATAGACAGGTGGAGACACCCCTCCACTTT. The rearrangement joins TRBV2 to TRBJ1-6, with D perhaps TRBD1 (6 bases). This CDR3 region has 13 residues. The ends were cut back, 7 bases at V and 11 bases at J, with 15 bases in the middle. Germline V CDR1 and CDR2: SNHLY, FYNNEI.

This clonotype occurred many times. CDR3 region: CAISEGRTGVIYEQYF. The CDR3 bases are TGTGCCATCAGTGAGGGGAGGACAGGGGTTATCTACGAGCAGTACTTC. The chain links TRBV10-3 to TRBJ2-7, with 9 bases matching TRBD1. CDR3 length: 16 amino acids. J was trimmed by 3 bases and V by 2 bases; bases with no gene match: 8. The germline V gene has CDR1 ENHRY and CDR2 SYGVKD.

The table lists this clonotype with many counts. The rearrangement uses TRBV3-1 and TRBJ1-5, with TRBD1 identical over 8 bases. The V and J ends lost 4 bases and 7 bases, in that order; junction bases with no gene match: 9. The germline V gene has CDR1 LGHDT and CDR2 YNNKEL (reference sequence). The CDR3 runs to 15 residues. In nucleotides, the CDR3 is TGTGCCAGCAGCCCCCAGACAGGGGAGGGGCAGCCCCAGCATTTT. Translation: CASSPQTGEGQPQHF.

This clonotype was observed many times. The chain is built from TRBV6-1 and TRBJ2-7, with TRBD1 identical over 7 bases. CDR3 length: 14 amino acids. Per the germline V gene, CDR1 is MNHNS and CDR2 is SASEGT. J lost 5 bases, V lost 5 bases, and 9 bases had no gene match. CDR3 sequence reads: CASSRRDRRDEQYF. The CDR3 region has the DNA TGTGCCAGCAGTCGCCGGGACAGACGAGACGAGCAGTACTTC.

The chain combines TRBV6-1 with TRBJ2-2, with D perhaps TRBD1 (5 bases). Trimming took off 5 bases at V and 3 bases at J, with 16 bases between the two ends. CDR3 size: 16 residues. Looked up from germline, CDR1 is MNHNS and CDR2 is SASEGT. CDR3 in DNA: TGTGCCAGCAGTCCAGATATGCAGGGCGACACCGGGGAGCTGTTTTTT. Its translation: CASSPDMQGDTGELFF.

This clonotype was observed at least ten times. The chain is built from TRBV2 and TRBJ1-3; TRBD1 might be the D (5 bases). Germline-derived CDR1 and CDR2 are SNHLY and FYNNEI. The CDR3 extends over 12 amino acids. V was clipped by 5 bases and J by 14 bases, with 16 bases between them. CDR3 residues: CASSNGTYHVYF. In nucleotides, the CDR3 is TGTGCCAGCAGTAACGGGACTTATCACGTATATTTT.

The gene calls are TRBV19 and TRBJ1-4; D possibly corresponds to TRBD1 (6 bases). With 5 bases removed from V and 1 base from J, the gap between germline ends came to 17 bases. From germline, CDR1 is LNHDA and CDR2 SQIVND (reference sequence). The CDR3 sequence is 17 residues long. The CDR3 nucleotides are TGTGCCAGTAGTCCCGGCCCTCCGGGACAAACTAATGAAAAACTGTTTTTT. Its protein is CASSPGPPGQTNEKLFF.

At least ten counts were recorded for this clonotype. This chain uses TRBV28 with TRBJ2-1, with D perhaps TRBD1 (6 bases). With 5 bases removed from V and 8 bases from J, the gap between germline ends came to 13 bases. This CDR3 spans 13 amino acids. Germline V CDR1 and CDR2: MDHEN, SYDVKM. CDR3: CASSSRGRDEQFF. CDR3 bases: TGTGCCAGCAGTAGCAGGGGTCGCGATGAGCAGTTCTTC.

This clonotype was seen repeatedly, ten times or more. The V call is TRBV12-3 or TRBV12-4, the J call TRBJ1-1; 10 bases fit TRBD1. This CDR3 region has 14 residues. V trimming: 7 bases; J trimming: 7 bases; junction bases outside the gene matches: 9. The chain's CDR3 is CASTTTTGGLEAFF. In nucleotides, the CDR3 is TGTGCCAGCACCACCACGACAGGGGGCCTTGAAGCTTTCTTT.

This clonotype was counted ten times or more. The chain couples TRBV28 to TRBJ1-6, with no clear D. Trimming pared 10 bases from V and 10 bases from J, leaving 17 bases between. Germline V gene data show CDR1 as MDHEN and CDR2 as SYDVKM. This CDR3 has 13 residues. CDR3: CANAPKRRSPLHF. CDR3 coding DNA: TGTGCCAACGCCCCGAAAAGAAGATCACCCCTCCACTTT. Combining the CDR3 with reference TRBV28 and TRBJ1-6 gives the whole variable domain DVKVTQSSRYLVKRTGEKVFLECVQDMDHENMFWYRQDPGLGLRLIYFSYDVKMKEKGDIPEGYSVSREKKERFSLILESASTNQTSMYLCANAPKRRSPLHFGNGTRLTVT.

This clonotype was detected ten times or more. V is TRBV6-1 and J is TRBJ2-1; 7 bases line up with TRBD1. The CDR3 extends over 16 amino acids. V dropped 6 bases and J dropped 2; count of bases not matched to a gene: 10. The germline V gene encodes CDR1 MNHNS and CDR2 SASEGT. The CDR3 coding sequence is TGTGCCAGCAGCGAGCAGACAGGGCCGGCCTACAATGAGCAGTTCTTC. Translated: CASSEQTGPAYNEQFF.

This clonotype has a handful of counts. The chain employs TRBV20-1 and TRBJ1-1, with TRBD1 matching over 7 bases. V trimming: 5 bases; J trimming: 7 bases; junction bases outside the gene matches: 7. CDR1 and CDR2 from the germline V gene are DFQATT and SNEGSKA (reference sequence). CDR3 length equals 12 residues. The CDR3 nucleotides read TGCAGTGCTTACGGGACAGCTTATGAAGCTTTCTTT. Protein sequence: CSAYGTAYEAFF.

In its sample, this clonotype was seen many times. The V call is TRBV12-3 or TRBV12-4, the J call TRBJ1-5; unclear D gene. The V end lost 5 bases, the J end lost 4 bases, and 15 bases lay between the germline ends. This CDR3 spans 15 amino acids. This chain's CDR3 is CASSLQRANNQPQHF. The CDR3, as DNA: TGTGCCAGCAGTCTGCAGAGGGCTAATAATCAGCCCCAGCATTTT.

V and J are TRBV12-5 and TRBJ1-4; TRBD1 matches 7 bases. Germline V gives CDR1 LGHNT, CDR2 FRNRAP. This CDR3 comprises 18 residues. J lost 0 bases, V lost 2 bases, and 9 bases had no gene match. CDR3 loop: CASGLPDREDSTNEKLFF. The CDR3 DNA is TGTGCTAGTGGTTTGCCCGACAGGGAAGATTCAACTAATGAAAAACTGTTTTTT. Based on the CDR3 plus reference TRBV12-5 and TRBJ1-4, the full variable domain is DARVTQTPRHKVTEMGQEVTMRCQPILGHNTVFWYRQTMMQGLELLAYFRNRAPLDDSGMPKDRFSAEMPDATLATLKIQPSEPRDSAVYFCASGLPDREDSTNEKLFFGSGTQLSVL.

This clonotype appeared a few times. One junction end disagrees with the germline gene, perhaps due to a read error. The V call is TRBV20-1, the J call TRBJ2-7, with 9 bases matching TRBD2. Germline CDR1 is DFQATT and CDR2 is SNEGSKA (reference sequence). The CDR3 has 16 amino acids. CDR3 nucleotides: TGCAGTGCTAGAGATGAGGTAGCGGGAGTATCCTGCGAGCAGTACTTC. Protein product: CSARDEVAGVSCEQYF.